A selection of T cell receptor beta chains follows, all from one sample in a study of cytomegalovirus exposure and HLA in healthy donors. Sequenced by immunoSEQ multiplex PCR; TCRdb stores in-frame clones only, minus some. The table has more than 110,000 clones, about three quarters seen once. Sequencing was carried out using PBMCs. These receptors were taken from a human donor in good health. The CDR3 runs from the conserved cysteine through the conserved F or W. Each record gives: V gene, D gene, clone size, J gene, CDR3 protein, CDR3 DNA. A D gene is named only where the DNA matches it firmly. Clone size is shown for a subset of rows, as once, few, many or a class of expanded clone.

v_call: TRBV5-1
d_call: NA
clone_size: once
j_call: TRBJ1-6
cdr3_aa: CASSDGGNSPLHF
cdr3_nt: TGCGCCAGCAGCGACGGGGGTAATTCACCCCTCCACTTT

v_call: TRBV7-9
d_call: NA
clone_size: NA
j_call: TRBJ2-1
cdr3_aa: CASSLGVRGVQFF
cdr3_nt: TGTGCCAGCAGCTTAGGAGTGCGCGGGGTGCAGTTCTTC

v_call: TRBV27
d_call: NA
clone_size: NA
j_call: TRBJ2-5
cdr3_aa: CASSLLGEETQYF
cdr3_nt: TGTGCCAGCAGTTTATTGGGCGAAGAGACCCAGTACTTC

v_call: TRBV11-1
d_call: TRBD2
clone_size: NA
j_call: TRBJ2-5
cdr3_aa: CASSRLAGVSQYF
cdr3_nt: TGTGCCAGCAGCCGACTTGCGGGAGTATCCCAGTACTTC

v_call: TRBV2
d_call: NA
clone_size: NA
j_call: TRBJ1-1
cdr3_aa: CASSEDSLGYTEAFF
cdr3_nt: TGTGCCAGCAGTGAAGACTCCCTCGGGTACACTGAAGCTTTCTTT

v_call: TRBV5-5
d_call: NA
clone_size: NA
j_call: TRBJ1-1
cdr3_aa: CASSLSYSNEEAFF
cdr3_nt: TGTGCCAGCAGCTTATCGTACTCGAACGAGGAAGCTTTCTTT

v_call: TRBV29-1
d_call: TRBD1
clone_size: once
j_call: TRBJ1-2
cdr3_aa: CSVSDREVYGYTF
cdr3_nt: TGCAGCGTTTCCGACAGGGAAGTCTATGGCTACACCTTC

v_call: TRBV9
d_call: TRBD2
clone_size: NA
j_call: TRBJ2-3
cdr3_aa: CASSSTSGGADTQYF
cdr3_nt: TGTGCCAGCAGTTCCACTAGCGGGGGGGCAGATACGCAGTATTTT

v_call: TRBV6-6
d_call: NA
clone_size: NA
j_call: TRBJ2-7
cdr3_aa: CSSLTGPYEQYF
cdr3_nt: TGTTCCAGTTTGACAGGACCCTACGAGCAGTACTTC

v_call: TRBV5-4
d_call: TRBD2
clone_size: NA
j_call: TRBJ2-3
cdr3_aa: CASSSLAGGADTQYF
cdr3_nt: TGTGCCAGCAGCTCCTTAGCGGGAGGAGCAGATACGCAGTATTTT

v_call: TRBV4-2
d_call: NA
clone_size: NA
j_call: TRBJ2-7
cdr3_aa: CASSQDQGGEQYF
cdr3_nt: TGTGCCAGCAGCCAAGATCAAGGAGGGGAGCAGTACTTC

v_call: TRBV6-1
d_call: TRBD2
clone_size: NA
j_call: TRBJ2-7
cdr3_aa: CASGFGGSYYEQYF
cdr3_nt: TGTGCCAGCGGGTTCGGGGGGTCCTACTACGAGCAGTACTTC

v_call: TRBV6-1
d_call: NA
clone_size: NA
j_call: TRBJ2-2
cdr3_aa: CASSDRDTGELFF
cdr3_nt: TGTGCCAGCAGTGACAGGGACACCGGGGAGCTGTTTTTT

v_call: TRBV19
d_call: TRBD1
clone_size: NA
j_call: TRBJ2-2
cdr3_aa: CASSGGQGTGELFF
cdr3_nt: TGTGCCAGTAGTGGGGGACAGGGGACCGGGGAGCTGTTTTTT

v_call: TRBV7-2
d_call: TRBD2
clone_size: NA
j_call: TRBJ2-7
cdr3_aa: CASSPTPTSGGFYEQYF
cdr3_nt: TGTGCCAGCAGCCCGACACCAACTAGCGGGGGGTTTTACGAGCAGTACTTC

v_call: TRBV28
d_call: NA
clone_size: NA
j_call: TRBJ1-6
cdr3_aa: CASIPGAYNSPLHF
cdr3_nt: TGTGCCAGCATACCAGGGGCCTATAATTCACCCCTCCACTTT

v_call: TRBV7-6
d_call: NA
clone_size: once
j_call: TRBJ1-4
cdr3_aa: CASSLRAWDEKLFF
cdr3_nt: TGTGCCAGCAGCTTGAGGGCTTGGGATGAAAAACTGTTTTTT

v_call: TRBV4-1
d_call: NA
clone_size: NA
j_call: TRBJ1-4
cdr3_aa: CASSQVFFKEKLFF
cdr3_nt: TGCGCCAGCAGCCAAGTTTTTTTTAAAGAAAAACTGTTTTTT

v_call: TRBV6-6
d_call: TRBD2
clone_size: NA
j_call: TRBJ2-2
cdr3_aa: CASRPTSGRDTGELFF
cdr3_nt: TGTGCCAGCAGACCTACTAGCGGGAGAGACACCGGGGAGCTGTTTTTT

v_call: TRBV10-2
d_call: NA
clone_size: NA
j_call: TRBJ2-5
cdr3_aa: CASRKASGTQETQYF
cdr3_nt: TGCGCCAGCAGGAAAGCGTCGGGGACTCAAGAGACCCAGTACTTC